The clone carrying this T cell receptor (beta chain) was recorded at least ten times. Antigen: not known. Each CDR3 protein gets one entry after TCRdb re-called the 5' RACE reads with MiXCR. In the table there are approximately 69,000 distinct CDR3 sequences, 11% of which are singletons. The source of the sample is a study of early T cells in non-severe SARS-CoV-2 infection. General study results and limits: CD4 and private specificities were missed by VDJdb matching, which favored anti-spike CD8 responses.

This CDR3 is built from 13 residues. CDR1 is MNHNS, CDR2 SASEGT, per germline. V lost 2 bases to trimming and J lost 3 bases, with 7 bases between them. This receptor was taken from an adult who was a healthcare worker with PCR-confirmed SARS-CoV-2 infection or an uninfected control (not recorded which). The V call is TRBV6-1, the J call TRBJ1-2; maybe TRBD1 (5 bases). This specimen consisted of whole blood, obtained at baseline. CDR3 region: CASSEQGDYGYTF. For the CDR3, the DNA is TGTGCCAGCAGTGAACAGGGCGACTATGGCTACACCTTC.